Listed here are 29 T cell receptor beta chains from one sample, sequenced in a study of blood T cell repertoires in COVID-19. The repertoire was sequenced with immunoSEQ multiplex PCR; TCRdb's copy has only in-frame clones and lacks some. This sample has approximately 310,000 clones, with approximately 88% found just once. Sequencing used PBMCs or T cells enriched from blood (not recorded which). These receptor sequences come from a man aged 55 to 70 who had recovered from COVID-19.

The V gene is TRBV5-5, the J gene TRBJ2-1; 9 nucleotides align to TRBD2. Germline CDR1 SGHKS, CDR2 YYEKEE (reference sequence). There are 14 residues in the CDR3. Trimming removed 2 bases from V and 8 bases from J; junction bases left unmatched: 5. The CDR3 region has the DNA TGTGCCAGCAGCTTTAGCGGGAGCGTTGATGAGCAGTTCTTC. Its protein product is CASSFSGSVDEQFF.

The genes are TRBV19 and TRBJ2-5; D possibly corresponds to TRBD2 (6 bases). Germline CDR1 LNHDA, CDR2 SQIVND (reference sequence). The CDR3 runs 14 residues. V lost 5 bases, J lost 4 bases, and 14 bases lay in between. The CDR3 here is CASSSGLLGETQYF. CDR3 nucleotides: TGTGCCAGTAGTTCGGGACTCCTGGGAGAGACCCAGTACTTC.

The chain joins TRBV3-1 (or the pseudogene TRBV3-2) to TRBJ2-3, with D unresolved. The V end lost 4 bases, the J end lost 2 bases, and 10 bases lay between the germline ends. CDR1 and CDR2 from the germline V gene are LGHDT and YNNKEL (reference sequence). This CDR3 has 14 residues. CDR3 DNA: TGTGCCAGCAGCCCACCGGGTTCCACAGATACGCAGTATTTT. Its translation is CASSPPGSTDTQYF.

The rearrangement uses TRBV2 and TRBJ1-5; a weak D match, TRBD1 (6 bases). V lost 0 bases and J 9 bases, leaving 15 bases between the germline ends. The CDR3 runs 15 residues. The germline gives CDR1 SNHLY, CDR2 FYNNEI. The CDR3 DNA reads TGTGCCAGCAGTGAAGCTTCTGGGGGCGGGAGGCCCCAGCATTTT. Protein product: CASSEASGGGRPQHF.

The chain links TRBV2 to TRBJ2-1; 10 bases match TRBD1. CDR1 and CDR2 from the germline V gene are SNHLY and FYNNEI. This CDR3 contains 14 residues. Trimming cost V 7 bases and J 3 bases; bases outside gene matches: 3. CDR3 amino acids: CASTGQGVYNEQFF. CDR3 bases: TGTGCCAGCACCGGACAGGGGGTCTACAATGAGCAGTTCTTC.

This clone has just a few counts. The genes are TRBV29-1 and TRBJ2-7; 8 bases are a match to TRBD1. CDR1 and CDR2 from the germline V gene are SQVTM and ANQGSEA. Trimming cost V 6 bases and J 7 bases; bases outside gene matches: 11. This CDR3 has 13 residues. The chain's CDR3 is CSVENQGAGEQYF. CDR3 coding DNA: TGCAGCGTCGAGAACCAGGGGGCAGGGGAGCAGTACTTC.

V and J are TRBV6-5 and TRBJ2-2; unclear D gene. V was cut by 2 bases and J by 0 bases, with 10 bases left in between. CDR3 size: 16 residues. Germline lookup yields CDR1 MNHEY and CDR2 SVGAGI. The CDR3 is CASSYRRRTNTGELFF. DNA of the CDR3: TGTGCCAGCAGTTACCGTCGCAGGACGAACACCGGGGAGCTGTTTTTT.

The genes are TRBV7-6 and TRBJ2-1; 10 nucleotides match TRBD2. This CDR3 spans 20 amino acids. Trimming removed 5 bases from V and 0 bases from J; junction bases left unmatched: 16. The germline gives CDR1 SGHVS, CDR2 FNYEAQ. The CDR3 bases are TGTGCCAGCAGCGCGACTAGCGGGTTATCACAGCCGAGCTCCTACAATGAGCAGTTCTTC. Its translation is CASSATSGLSQPSSYNEQFF.

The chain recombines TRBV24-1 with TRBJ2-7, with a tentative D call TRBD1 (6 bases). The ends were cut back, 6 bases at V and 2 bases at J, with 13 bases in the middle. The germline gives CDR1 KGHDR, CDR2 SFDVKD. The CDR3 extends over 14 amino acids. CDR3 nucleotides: TGTGCCACCAGTCCCTGGGACACCACCTACGAGCAGTACTTC. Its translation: CATSPWDTTYEQYF.

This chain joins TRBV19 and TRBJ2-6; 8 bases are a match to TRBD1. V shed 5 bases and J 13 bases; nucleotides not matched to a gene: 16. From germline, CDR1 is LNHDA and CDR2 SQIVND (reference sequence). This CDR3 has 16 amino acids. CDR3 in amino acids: CASSLSGQGYSPVLTF. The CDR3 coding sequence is TGTGCCAGTAGTCTATCAGGACAGGGTTATTCGCCAGTCCTGACTTTC. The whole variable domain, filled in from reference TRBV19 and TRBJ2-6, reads DGGITQSPKYLFRKEGQNVTLSCEQNLNHDAMYWYRQDPGQGLRLIYYSQIVNDFQKGDIAEGYSVSREKKESFPLTVTSAQKNPTAFYLCASSLSGQGYSPVLTFGAGSRLTVL.

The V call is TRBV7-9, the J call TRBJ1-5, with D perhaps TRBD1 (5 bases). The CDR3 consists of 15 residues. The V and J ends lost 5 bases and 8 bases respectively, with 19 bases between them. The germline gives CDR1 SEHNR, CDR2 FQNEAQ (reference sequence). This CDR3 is CASSPRGTALEPQHF. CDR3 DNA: TGTGCCAGCAGCCCGCGCGGGACCGCTTTGGAGCCCCAGCATTTT.

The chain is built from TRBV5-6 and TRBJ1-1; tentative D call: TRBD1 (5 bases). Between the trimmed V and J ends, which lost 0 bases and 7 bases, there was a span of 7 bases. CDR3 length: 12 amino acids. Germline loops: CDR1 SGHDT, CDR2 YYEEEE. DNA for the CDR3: TGTGCCAGCAGCTTGGACAGGATTGAAGCTTTCTTT. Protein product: CASSLDRIEAFF.

For the CDR3, the DNA is TGTGCCAGCAGCGTAGGTCCCAGATACGAGCAGTACTTC. It codes for CASSVGPRYEQYF. The rearrangement links TRBV9 to TRBJ2-7, with D unclear. Germline loops: CDR1 SGDLS, CDR2 YYNGEE. The CDR3 spans 13 residues. The V end was cut by 0 bases, the J end by 4 bases, with 8 bases between.

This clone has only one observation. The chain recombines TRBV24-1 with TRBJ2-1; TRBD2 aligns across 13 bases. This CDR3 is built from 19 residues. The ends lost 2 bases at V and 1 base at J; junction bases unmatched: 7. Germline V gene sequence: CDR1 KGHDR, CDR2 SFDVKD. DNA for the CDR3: TGTGCCACCAGTGATTCCTTCGGACTAGCGGGAGCTTCCTACAATGAGCAGTTCTTC. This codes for CATSDSFGLAGASYNEQFF.

This CDR3 reads CASSKPEYNEQFF. The CDR3 DNA follows: TGTGCCAGCAGCAAGCCCGAGTACAATGAGCAGTTCTTC. The V and J genes are TRBV21-1 and TRBJ2-1; the table's TRBD2 call for D was not verified on the DNA. TRBV21-1 constitutes a pseudogene. The CDR3 is 13 residues long.

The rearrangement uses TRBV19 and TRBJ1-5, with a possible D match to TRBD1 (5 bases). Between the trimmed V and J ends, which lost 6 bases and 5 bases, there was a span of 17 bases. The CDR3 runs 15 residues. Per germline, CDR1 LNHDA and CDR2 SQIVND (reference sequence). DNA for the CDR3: TGTGCCAGTAGCGGGGACCCGAGGAGGGATCAGCCCCAGCATTTT. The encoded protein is CASSGDPRRDQPQHF.

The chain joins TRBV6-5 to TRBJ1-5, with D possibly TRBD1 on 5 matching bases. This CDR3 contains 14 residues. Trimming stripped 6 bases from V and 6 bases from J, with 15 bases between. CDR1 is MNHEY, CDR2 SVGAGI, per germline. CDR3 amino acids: CASRRDPEGQPQHF. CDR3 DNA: TGTGCCAGCAGGCGGGACCCCGAGGGTCAGCCCCAGCATTTT.

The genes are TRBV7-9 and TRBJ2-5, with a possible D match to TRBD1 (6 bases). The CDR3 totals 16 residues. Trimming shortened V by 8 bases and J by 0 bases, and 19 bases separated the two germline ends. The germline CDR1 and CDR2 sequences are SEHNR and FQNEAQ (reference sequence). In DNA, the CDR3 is TGTGCCAGCCTCCCCCCGATTAGACAGGACCAAGAGACCCAGTACTTC. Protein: CASLPPIRQDQETQYF.

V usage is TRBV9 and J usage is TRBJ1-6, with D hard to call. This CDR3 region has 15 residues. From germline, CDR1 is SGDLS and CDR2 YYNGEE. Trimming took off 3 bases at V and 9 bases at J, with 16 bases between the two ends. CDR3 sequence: CASSARHDTGSPLHF. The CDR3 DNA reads TGTGCCAGCAGCGCCAGACATGACACTGGTTCACCCCTCCACTTT.

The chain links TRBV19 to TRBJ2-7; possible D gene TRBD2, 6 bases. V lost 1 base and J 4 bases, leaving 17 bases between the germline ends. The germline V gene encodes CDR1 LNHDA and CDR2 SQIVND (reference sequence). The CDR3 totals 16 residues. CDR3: CASSIGYGGTGYEQYF. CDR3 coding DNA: TGTGCCAGTAGTATAGGATACGGCGGGACGGGATACGAGCAGTACTTC.

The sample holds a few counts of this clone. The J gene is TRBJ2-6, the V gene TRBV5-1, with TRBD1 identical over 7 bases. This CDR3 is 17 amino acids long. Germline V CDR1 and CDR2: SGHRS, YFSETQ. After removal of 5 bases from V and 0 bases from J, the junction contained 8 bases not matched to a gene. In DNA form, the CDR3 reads TGCGCCAGCAGTCCTACAGGGGACAGCTCTGGGGCCAACGTCCTGACTTTC. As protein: CASSPTGDSSGANVLTF.

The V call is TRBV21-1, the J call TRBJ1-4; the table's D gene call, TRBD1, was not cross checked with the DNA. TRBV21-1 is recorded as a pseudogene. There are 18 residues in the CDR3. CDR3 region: CASNPRQDRCSTNEKLFF. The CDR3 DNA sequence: TGTGCCAGCAACCCGAGACAGGACAGGTGTTCAACTAATGAAAAACTGTTTTTT.

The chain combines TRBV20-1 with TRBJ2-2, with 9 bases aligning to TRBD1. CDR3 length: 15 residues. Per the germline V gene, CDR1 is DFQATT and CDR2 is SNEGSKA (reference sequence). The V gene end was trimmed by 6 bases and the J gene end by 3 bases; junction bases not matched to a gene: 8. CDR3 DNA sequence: TGCAGTGCCAGTCAGACAGGGGGAGACACCGGGGAGCTGTTTTTT. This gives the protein CSASQTGGDTGELFF.

The CDR3, as DNA: TGTGCCAGCAGCCCCCGATCAGAGGCCACCGGGGAGCTGTTTTTT. This translates into CASSPRSEATGELFF. V and J are TRBV11-1 and TRBJ2-2; D is uncertain. CDR1 SGHAT and CDR2 FQDESV come from the germline V gene (reference sequence). The V and J ends lost 5 bases and 4 bases respectively, with 14 bases between them. This CDR3 contains 15 residues. Complete variable domain (other parts from reference TRBV11-1 and TRBJ2-2): EAEVAQSPRYKITEKSQAVAFWCDPISGHATLYWYRQILGQGPELLVQFQDESVVDDSQLPKDRFSAERLKGVDSTLKIQPAELGDSAMYLCASSPRSEATGELFFGEGSRLTVL.

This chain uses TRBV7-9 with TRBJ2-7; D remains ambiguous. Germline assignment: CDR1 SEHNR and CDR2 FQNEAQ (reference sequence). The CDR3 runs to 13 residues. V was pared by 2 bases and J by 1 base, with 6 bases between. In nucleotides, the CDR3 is TGTGCCAGCAGCTTATCAGGTTCCTACGAGCAGTACTTC. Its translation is CASSLSGSYEQYF.

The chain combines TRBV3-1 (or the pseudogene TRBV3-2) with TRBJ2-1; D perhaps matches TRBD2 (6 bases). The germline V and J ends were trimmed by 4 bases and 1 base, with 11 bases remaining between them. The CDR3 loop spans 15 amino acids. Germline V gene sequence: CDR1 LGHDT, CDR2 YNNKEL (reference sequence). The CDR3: CASSRFGGSYNEQFF. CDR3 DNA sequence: TGTGCCAGCAGCCGATTTGGGGGGTCCTACAATGAGCAGTTCTTC.

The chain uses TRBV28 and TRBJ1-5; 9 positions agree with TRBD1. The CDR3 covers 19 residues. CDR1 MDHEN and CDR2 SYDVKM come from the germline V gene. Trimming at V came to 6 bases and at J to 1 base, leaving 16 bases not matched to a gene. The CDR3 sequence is CASRRNRDRESVSNQPQHF. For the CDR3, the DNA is TGTGCCAGCAGAAGAAACCGGGACAGGGAATCCGTAAGCAATCAGCCCCAGCATTTT.

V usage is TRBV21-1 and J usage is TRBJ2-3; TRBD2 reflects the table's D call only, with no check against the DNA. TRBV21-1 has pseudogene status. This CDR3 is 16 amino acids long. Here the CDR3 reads CASRGLAGPRGDTQYF. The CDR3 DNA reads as TGTGCCAGCAGGGGACTAGCGGGACCCCGGGGAGATACGCAGTATTTT.

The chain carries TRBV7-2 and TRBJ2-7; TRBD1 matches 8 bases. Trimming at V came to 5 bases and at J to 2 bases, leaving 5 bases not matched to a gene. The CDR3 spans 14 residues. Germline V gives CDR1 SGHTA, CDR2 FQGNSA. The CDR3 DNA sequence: TGTGCCAGCAGCGCACGGACAGGGACCTACGAGCAGTACTTC. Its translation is CASSARTGTYEQYF.